One T cell receptor (beta chain) is described in this entry. These data are taken from a study of blood T cell repertoires in COVID-19. Study at large: Researchers got acute and convalescent COVID-19 samples from the United States, Italy and Spain. Nucleic acid was either cDNA or gDNA, and it came from T cells, B-cell-depleted T cells, or PBMCs.

Authors' data handling: Nucleated cell counts were estimated from reference gene primer amplification. Profiling relied on immunoSEQ multiplex PCR, and the TCRdb table lists in-frame clones only, not all of them. D and trimming come from the DNA, and the V and J calls and clone size come from that table. The table shows a few hundred thousand clones, with around 86% occurring only once. Germline loops: CDR1 MNHNY, CDR2 SVGAGI (reference sequence). This CDR3 has 15 amino acids. V dropped 2 bases and J dropped 3; count of bases not matched to a gene: 2. This TCR derives from a man aged 45-60 years with acute or convalescent COVID-19. The chain carries TRBV6-6 and TRBJ2-5; 11 bases match TRBD2. The sequenced material came from peripheral blood. CDR3: CASSYATSGEETQYF. For the CDR3, the DNA is TGTGCCAGCAGTTACGCGACTAGCGGGGAAGAGACCCAGTACTTC.